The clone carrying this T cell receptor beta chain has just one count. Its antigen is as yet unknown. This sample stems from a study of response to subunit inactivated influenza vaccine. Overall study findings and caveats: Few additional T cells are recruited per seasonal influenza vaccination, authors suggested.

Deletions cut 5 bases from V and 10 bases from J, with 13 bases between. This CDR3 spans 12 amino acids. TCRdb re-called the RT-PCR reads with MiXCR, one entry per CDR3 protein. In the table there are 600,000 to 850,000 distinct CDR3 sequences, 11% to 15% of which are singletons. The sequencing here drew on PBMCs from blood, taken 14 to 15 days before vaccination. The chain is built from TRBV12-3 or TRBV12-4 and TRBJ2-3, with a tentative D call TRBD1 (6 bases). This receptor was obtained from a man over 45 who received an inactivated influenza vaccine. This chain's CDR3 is CASSVFRGSQYF. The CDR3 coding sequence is TGTGCCAGCAGTGTATTTAGGGGGTCGCAGTATTTT.